This is a list of T cell receptor beta chains from one sample in a study of T cell repertoires in cytomegalovirus infection. TCRdb redid the calling of the reads with MiXCR, one entry per CDR3 protein. The sample gives hundreds of thousands of distinct CDR3 sequences, 10% to 12% of which show up once; around 9.6% is in the top ten. Sequenced: PBMCs. The origin of the receptors is a human donor in good health (CMV status not recorded). Some clones in this sample may be carry-over from other donors' samples. Both conserved end residues are part of each CDR3. A D gene is named only where the DNA matches it firmly. Some rows have no size entry. The others give once, few or many, or a class for an expanded clone.

J gene: TRBJ1-1
V gene: TRBV19
clone size: many
D gene: TRBD1
CDR3 length: 13
CDR3 DNA: TGTGCCAGTAGGTCAGGGGGAGACACTGAAGCTTTCTTT
CDR3 protein: CASRSGGDTEAFF

J gene: TRBJ1-2
V gene: TRBV5-1
clone size: once
D gene: NA
CDR3 length: 16
CDR3 DNA: TGCGCCAGCAGCTCCCCTGACAGGCCGATTAACTATGGCTACACCTTC
CDR3 protein: CASSSPDRPINYGYTF

J gene: TRBJ1-6
V gene: TRBV7-8
clone size: many
D gene: TRBD1
CDR3 length: 16
CDR3 DNA: TGTGCCAGCAGCTTAGGGGGACAGGGGGTCGGGTCACCCCTCCACTTT
CDR3 protein: CASSLGGQGVGSPLHF

J gene: TRBJ1-1
V gene: TRBV19
clone size: many
D gene: NA
CDR3 length: 14
CDR3 DNA: TGTGCCAGTAGTATCCACAGACAGAACACTGAAGCTTTCTTT
CDR3 protein: CASSIHRQNTEAFF

J gene: TRBJ2-3
V gene: TRBV7-2
clone size: many
D gene: TRBD2
CDR3 length: 15
CDR3 DNA: TGTGCCAGCAGCACGGGACTAGCGGGTACAGATACGCAGTATTTT
CDR3 protein: CASSTGLAGTDTQYF

J gene: TRBJ2-4
V gene: TRBV7-2
clone size: many
D gene: TRBD1
CDR3 length: 14
CDR3 DNA: TGTGCCAGCAGCTCACAGGGGCAGGGGGACATTCAGTACTTC
CDR3 protein: CASSSQGQGDIQYF

J gene: TRBJ2-7
V gene: TRBV5-1
clone size: NA
D gene: NA
CDR3 length: 15
CDR3 DNA: TGCGCCAGCAGGCTGGTGGGCAGGGGCTACGACGAGCAGTACTTC
CDR3 protein: CASRLVGRGYDEQYF

J gene: TRBJ1-5
V gene: TRBV2
clone size: many
D gene: TRBD1
CDR3 length: 15
CDR3 DNA: TGTGCCAGCAGTTTACACAGGGGTGGCAATCAGCCCCAGCATTTT
CDR3 protein: CASSLHRGGNQPQHF

J gene: TRBJ1-3
V gene: TRBV12-3/TRBV12-4
clone size: many
D gene: NA
CDR3 length: 14
CDR3 DNA: TGTGCCAGCAGTTTCAGGGACTCTGGAAACACCATATATTTT
CDR3 protein: CASSFRDSGNTIYF

J gene: TRBJ2-7
V gene: TRBV7-9
clone size: many
D gene: NA
CDR3 length: 12
CDR3 DNA: TGTGCCAGCAGCTTAAAGTCCCGCGAGCAGTACTTC
CDR3 protein: CASSLKSREQYF

J gene: TRBJ1-5
V gene: TRBV10-3
clone size: few
D gene: TRBD1
CDR3 length: 14
CDR3 DNA: TGTGCCATCAATGACAGGGGGGATGGTCAGCCCCAGCATTTT
CDR3 protein: CAINDRGDGQPQHF

J gene: TRBJ2-7
V gene: TRBV14
clone size: many
D gene: NA
CDR3 length: 14
CDR3 DNA: TGTGCCAGCAGCCTCCAAGGTCCACGCGGCGAGCAGTACTTC
CDR3 protein: CASSLQGPRGEQYF

J gene: TRBJ2-7
V gene: TRBV5-6
clone size: many
D gene: NA
CDR3 length: 17
CDR3 DNA: TGTGCCAGCGGGTTCAGGGGTCCGGGGCCGATCTCCTACGAGCAGTACTTC
CDR3 protein: CASGFRGPGPISYEQYF

J gene: TRBJ1-2
V gene: TRBV19
clone size: many
D gene: NA
CDR3 length: 15
CDR3 DNA: TGTGCCAGTAGTTATATTTCCGCAGCTAACTATGGCTACACCTTC
CDR3 protein: CASSYISAANYGYTF

J gene: TRBJ2-5
V gene: TRBV11-1
clone size: many
D gene: NA
CDR3 length: 14
CDR3 DNA: TGTGCCAGCAGCGTGAGGACAGATAAGGAGACCCAGTACTTC
CDR3 protein: CASSVRTDKETQYF

J gene: TRBJ2-1
V gene: TRBV13
clone size: many
D gene: TRBD1
CDR3 length: 15
CDR3 DNA: TGTGCCAGCAGCTCACCGGGACAGGGGTTTGGTGAGCAGTTCTTC
CDR3 protein: CASSSPGQGFGEQFF

J gene: TRBJ2-6
V gene: TRBV2
clone size: many
D gene: TRBD1
CDR3 length: 15
CDR3 DNA: TGTGCCAGCACGGACAGGACCTCTGGGGCCAACGTCCTGACTTTC
CDR3 protein: CASTDRTSGANVLTF

J gene: TRBJ1-1
V gene: TRBV9
clone size: many
D gene: NA
CDR3 length: 16
CDR3 DNA: TGTGCCAGCAGCGTAGCCCCAGGGGTTTTGACCGGGGAAGCTTTCTTT
CDR3 protein: CASSVAPGVLTGEAFF

J gene: TRBJ2-7
V gene: TRBV7-8
clone size: many
D gene: NA
CDR3 length: 14
CDR3 DNA: TGTGCCAGCAGCCCCCGGGGGAGCTCCTACGAGCAGTACTTC
CDR3 protein: CASSPRGSSYEQYF

J gene: TRBJ1-6
V gene: TRBV28
clone size: many
D gene: NA
CDR3 length: 16
CDR3 DNA: TGTGCCAGCAGGGGGGTTGCACCGGCGGGTCATTCACCCCTCCACTTT
CDR3 protein: CASRGVAPAGHSPLHF

J gene: TRBJ2-5
V gene: TRBV18
clone size: few
D gene: NA
CDR3 length: 14
CDR3 DNA: TGTGCCAGCTCACCTACGTCTGGAATCGAGACCCAGTACTTC
CDR3 protein: CASSPTSGIETQYF

J gene: TRBJ1-6
V gene: TRBV7-2
clone size: many
D gene: NA
CDR3 length: 12
CDR3 DNA: TGTGCCAGCAGCCAAACTCGTTCACCCCTCCACTTT
CDR3 protein: CASSQTRSPLHF

J gene: TRBJ1-2
V gene: TRBV7-8
clone size: many
D gene: NA
CDR3 length: 12
CDR3 DNA: TGTGCCAGCAGCGCGAACAGGGCTGGCTACACCTTC
CDR3 protein: CASSANRAGYTF

J gene: TRBJ1-2
V gene: TRBV10-3
clone size: many
D gene: TRBD1
CDR3 length: 13
CDR3 DNA: TGTGCCACTAAGGGACAGGGGGCTGACGGCTACACCTTC
CDR3 protein: CATKGQGADGYTF